A single sample is the source of the 32 T cell receptor beta chains below, sequenced in a study of identical twins. Via MiXCR, TCRdb re-called the 5' RACE reads, giving one row per CDR3 protein. The sample shows 500,000 or so distinct CDR3 sequences, roughly a fifth of them seen only once. The data were also submitted as part of a second study, on T cells expressing NK-cell markers.

What was sequenced was CD4+ T cells sorted from blood. The origin of the receptors is a woman in her late teens or twenties in good health.

This clonotype was counted at least ten times. The chain joins TRBV6-1 to TRBJ1-5; 9 bases line up with TRBD1. In germline, CDR1 is MNHNS, CDR2 SASEGT. The CDR3 is 14 amino acids. V shed 5 bases and J 4 bases; nucleotides not matched to a gene: 3. The CDR3 loop is CASSTGTGNQPQHF. DNA for the CDR3: TGTGCCAGCAGTACCGGGACAGGGAATCAGCCCCAGCATTTT.

This clonotype was detected only a few times. The chain joins TRBV7-8 to TRBJ2-4; D possibly corresponds to TRBD2 (5 bases). The CDR3 is 17 residues long. The germline CDR1 and CDR2 sequences are SGHVS and FQNEAQ. V was pared by 3 bases and J by 3 bases, with 18 bases between. This chain's CDR3 is CASSFGSRASGKNIQYF. In nucleotides, the CDR3 is TGTGCCAGCAGCTTTGGATCGAGGGCGTCAGGCAAAAACATTCAGTACTTC.

The chain has TRBV7-2 and TRBJ2-3; no clear D gene. This CDR3 spans 12 amino acids. Trimming took 3 bases from V and 10 from J, leaving 11 bases between them. Germline V lookup: CDR1 SGHTA, CDR2 FQGNSA. The CDR3 DNA sequence: TGTGCCAGCAGCTTCTACGAGTACCCGCAGTATTTT. Translated: CASSFYEYPQYF.

The rearrangement joins TRBV4-1 to TRBJ2-1; 9 bases are shared with TRBD2. This CDR3 is 16 amino acids long. Germline V lookup: CDR1 MGHRA, CDR2 YSYEKL. After removal of 5 bases from V and 3 bases from J, the junction contained 8 bases not matched to a gene. CDR3 residues: CASSRAGGIFYNEQFF. In DNA, the CDR3 is TGCGCCAGCAGCAGGGCGGGAGGGATATTCTACAATGAGCAGTTCTTC.

This chain connects TRBV5-8 to TRBJ2-5, with 13 bases that match TRBD2. J lost 4 bases, V lost 0 bases, and 6 bases had no gene match. CDR1 is SGHTS, CDR2 YDEGEE, per germline. This CDR3 spans 17 amino acids. The CDR3 here is CASSLAGLAGVAETQYF. The CDR3 nucleotides read TGTGCCAGCAGCTTGGCAGGACTAGCGGGAGTGGCAGAGACCCAGTACTTC.

The V gene is TRBV4-3, the J gene TRBJ1-3; TRBD1 is a possible D gene (5 bases). Trimming took 0 bases from V and 7 from J, leaving 7 bases between them. From germline, CDR1 is LGHNA and CDR2 YSLEER. The CDR3 totals 13 residues. CDR3 protein: CASSQDNRNTIYF. CDR3 in DNA: TGCGCCAGCAGCCAAGACAACAGGAACACCATATATTTT.

The chain has TRBV6-5 and TRBJ1-6; D unclear. Between the trimmed V and J ends, which lost 7 bases and 0 bases, there was a span of 13 bases. The CDR3 has 16 amino acids. The germline gives CDR1 MNHEY, CDR2 SVGAGI. This chain's CDR3 is CASISALSSYNSPLHF. In nucleotides, the CDR3 is TGTGCCAGCATTTCGGCCCTGAGCTCCTATAATTCACCCCTCCACTTT.

V gene TRBV9 combines with J gene TRBJ2-3; no clear D gene. This CDR3 has 14 amino acids. Trimming removed 0 bases from V and 6 bases from J, with 11 bases in between. Germline V gene data show CDR1 as SGDLS and CDR2 as YYNGEE. The CDR3 DNA is TGTGCCAGCAGCGTAGATTTTTATCCGGATACGCAGTATTTT. Translating it yields CASSVDFYPDTQYF.

This clonotype was observed many times. The gene calls are TRBV12-3 or TRBV12-4 and TRBJ1-4; a possible D gene is TRBD1 (5 bases). The germline V and J ends were trimmed by 3 bases and 3 bases, with 11 bases remaining between them. The CDR3 is 15 amino acids. In DNA form, the CDR3 reads TGTGCCAGCAGTTTGGCGGGACGGTCTAATGAAAAACTGTTTTTT. This codes for CASSLAGRSNEKLFF.

This chain joins TRBV29-1 and TRBJ2-7, with a tentative D call TRBD1 (6 bases). Germline values: CDR1 SQVTM, CDR2 ANQGSEA. The CDR3 runs 12 residues. The V and J ends lost 4 bases and 5 bases respectively, with 12 bases between them. The CDR3 DNA is TGCAGCGTTGTACAGGGATACAACGAGCAGTACTTC. Residues: CSVVQGYNEQYF.

The chain links TRBV23-1 to TRBJ2-3; maybe TRBD2 (6 bases). TRBV23-1 counts as an open reading frame of uncertain function. There are 14 residues in the CDR3. V was trimmed by 2 bases and J by 4 bases, leaving 10 bases between them. The CDR3 coding sequence is TGCGCCAGCAGTCAACCGGGGGTGCCAGATACGCAGTATTTT. Its protein product is CASSQPGVPDTQYF.

This clonotype was seen at least ten times. V usage is TRBV12-3 or TRBV12-4 and J usage is TRBJ2-3; 14 nucleotides match TRBD2. Trimming cost V 4 bases and J 6 bases; bases outside gene matches: 6. This CDR3 contains 16 residues. CDR3 loop: CASSSGTSGRGDTQYF. CDR3 coding DNA: TGTGCCAGCAGTTCCGGGACTAGCGGGAGAGGCGATACGCAGTATTTT.

The CDR3 sequence: CAIFDRGQSGANVLTF. CDR3 bases: TGTGCCATATTCGACAGGGGGCAATCCGGGGCCAACGTCCTGACTTTC. The chain is built from TRBV7-9 and TRBJ2-6, with TRBD1 matching over 10 bases. Germline lookup yields CDR1 SEHNR and CDR2 FQNEAQ (reference sequence). This CDR3 comprises 16 residues. V shed 10 bases, J shed 4 bases, and the junction held 10 bases outside the gene matches. The full variable domain, its missing parts supplied by reference TRBV7-9 and TRBJ2-6, is DTGVSQNPRHKITKRGQNVTFRCDPISEHNRLYWYRQTLGQGPEFLTYFQNEAQLEKSRLLSDRFSAERPKGSFSTLEIQRTEQGDSAMYLCAIFDRGQSGANVLTFGAGSRLTVL.

This sequence joins TRBV20-1 and TRBJ1-2; the D is unclear. The germline V and J ends were trimmed by 3 bases and 7 bases, with 15 bases remaining between them. Germline CDR1 DFQATT, CDR2 SNEGSKA (reference sequence). CDR3 size: 13 residues. This chain's CDR3 is CSASTRSAAGYTF. The CDR3 DNA reads as TGCAGTGCTAGTACGCGATCAGCGGCTGGCTACACCTTC.

There are a few counts of this clonotype. The rearrangement links TRBV10-1 to TRBJ2-5, with 7 nucleotides matching TRBD1. Germline CDR1 WNHNN, CDR2 SYGVQD (reference sequence). The CDR3 length is 15 residues. V shed 6 bases and J 7 bases; nucleotides not matched to a gene: 14. The CDR3 region has the DNA TGCGCCAGCAGCGAGACAGGACAGGCCAAAGGGACCCAGTACTTC. Encoded protein: CASSETGQAKGTQYF.

As for this clonotype: It may be a read error: a sequence one base away is much more abundant. The chain uses TRBV12-3 or TRBV12-4 and TRBJ2-2; 10 bases fit TRBD2. The CDR3 contains 15 residues. V lost 3 bases, J lost 7 bases, and 5 bases stayed unmatched. This CDR3 reads CASSFSSGSSGELFF. The CDR3 nucleotides are TGTGCCAGCAGTTTTTCTAGCGGGAGTAGCGGGGAGCTGTTTTTT.

This clonotype was counted a few times. The chain recombines TRBV7-6 with TRBJ2-1; maybe TRBD1 (6 bases). This CDR3 spans 13 amino acids. V dropped 10 bases and J dropped 5 bases, with 15 bases sitting between them. Germline assignment: CDR1 SGHVS and CDR2 FNYEAQ. CDR3 bases: TGTGCCATTACAGGGAACAGACACAATGAGCAGTTCTTC. Translating gives CAITGNRHNEQFF.

This chain joins TRBV4-3 and TRBJ1-4, with a possible D match to TRBD1 (5 bases). The germline gives CDR1 LGHNA, CDR2 YSLEER. V lost 3 bases and J lost 5, with 16 bases in between. The CDR3 is 16 residues long. CDR3 sequence: CASSQSTRASNEKLFF. CDR3 bases: TGCGCCAGCAGCCAGAGTACCAGGGCATCGAATGAAAAACTGTTTTTT.

V and J are TRBV4-3 and TRBJ1-2; the D is unclear. Looked up from germline, CDR1 is LGHNA and CDR2 is YSLEER. There are 13 residues in the CDR3. The V end was cut by 1 base, the J end by 4 bases, with 7 bases between. Written as DNA, the CDR3 is TGCGCCAGCAGCCAAGCACCTCTCTATGGCTACACCTTC. Residues: CASSQAPLYGYTF.

This chain connects TRBV12-3 or TRBV12-4 to TRBJ2-7; D possibly corresponds to TRBD1 (5 bases). Trimming left V 6 bases short and J 0 bases short, with 12 bases between. The CDR3 covers 14 residues. The CDR3 DNA is TGTGCCAGCAGCCCTAGGACAATCTCCTACGAGCAGTACTTC. This encodes CASSPRTISYEQYF.

This clonotype has just a few counts. This chain uses TRBV9 with TRBJ1-1; D gene ambiguous. Per germline, CDR1 SGDLS and CDR2 YYNGEE. Trimming took 2 bases from V and 4 from J, leaving 15 bases between them. The CDR3 contains 15 residues. The CDR3 loop is CASSVSRGVGTEAFF. The CDR3 DNA reads as TGTGCCAGCAGCGTGAGCCGCGGGGTAGGCACTGAAGCTTTCTTT. Complete variable domain (other parts from reference TRBV9 and TRBJ1-1): DSGVTQTPKHLITATGQRVTLRCSPRSGDLSVYWYQQSLDQGLQFLIQYYNGEERAKGNILERFSAQQFPDLHSELNLSSLELGDSALYFCASSVSRGVGTEAFFGQGTRLTVV.

The chain couples TRBV15 to TRBJ1-1, with a tentative D call TRBD1 (5 bases). CDR3 size: 15 residues. The germline V gene encodes CDR1 LNHNV and CDR2 YYDKDF (reference sequence). V was pared by 5 bases and J by 1 base, with 14 bases between. As DNA, the CDR3 is TGTGCCACCAGCTACCCGGGGGGGGGGAACACTGAAGCTTTCTTT. It codes for CATSYPGGGNTEAFF. The whole variable domain, remainder taken from reference TRBV15 and TRBJ1-1, is DAMVIQNPRYQVTQFGKPVTLSCSQTLNHNVMYWYQQKSSQAPKLLFHYYDKDFNNEADTPDNFQSRRPNTSFCFLDIRSPGLGDTAMYLCATSYPGGGNTEAFFGQGTRLTVV.

The CDR3 is CASGGRTNQETQYF. CDR3 bases: TGTGCCAGCGGCGGTAGGACTAACCAAGAGACCCAGTACTTC. This sequence joins TRBV9 and TRBJ2-5; D might be TRBD2 (6 bases). Germline CDR1 and CDR2: SGDLS and YYNGEE. V was trimmed by 7 bases and J by 0 bases, leaving 13 bases between them. The CDR3 sequence is 14 residues long.

The chain has TRBV6-6 and TRBJ2-1; D uncertain. CDR3 length: 13 residues. Trimming shortened V by 0 bases and J by 4 bases, and 4 bases separated the two germline ends. Germline CDR1 MNHNY, CDR2 SVGAGI (reference sequence). The CDR3 sequence: CASSYSTYNEQFF. CDR3 DNA: TGTGCCAGCAGTTACTCGACATACAATGAGCAGTTCTTC.

This chain joins TRBV20-1 and TRBJ1-4; D is ambiguous. Germline assignment: CDR1 DFQATT and CDR2 SNEGSKA (reference sequence). This CDR3 comprises 14 residues. Trimming left V 3 bases short and J 4 bases short, with 12 bases between. DNA of the CDR3: TGCAGTGCTAGCGCGGGCAGTAGTAATGAAAAACTGTTTTTT. Translating it yields CSASAGSSNEKLFF.

The rearrangement joins TRBV29-1 to TRBJ2-7, with unresolved D. V lost 4 bases and J lost 2, with 21 bases in between. This CDR3 is built from 16 residues. Germline assignment: CDR1 SQVTM and CDR2 ANQGSEA. The CDR3 region has the DNA TGCAGCGTTGTTATTTTAGGGCTCTCCCCAACCTACGAGCAGTACTTC. Its protein product is CSVVILGLSPTYEQYF.

This clonotype was recorded a few times. The chain recombines TRBV20-1 with TRBJ1-6; tentatively, D is TRBD1 (6 bases). The germline V gene encodes CDR1 DFQATT and CDR2 SNEGSKA (reference sequence). With 5 bases removed from V and 10 bases from J, the gap between germline ends came to 15 bases. The CDR3 totals 13 residues. The CDR3 DNA follows: TGCAGTGCTGTGCGGGCAGGGGAGTCACCCCTCCACTTT. It is translated as CSAVRAGESPLHF.

This clonotype was recorded a few times. The rearrangement uses TRBV10-3 and TRBJ2-1, with D perhaps assigned TRBD1 or TRBD2 (6 bases each). CDR1 ENHRY and CDR2 SYGVKD come from the germline V gene. The CDR3 loop spans 14 amino acids. V dropped 8 bases and J dropped 6 bases, with 17 bases sitting between them. CDR3 region: CAIARRGERNEQFF. The DNA for the CDR3 is TGTGCCATCGCCCGGAGGGGGGAACGCAATGAGCAGTTCTTC.

This clonotype has at least ten counts. The V gene is TRBV12-3 or TRBV12-4, the J gene TRBJ2-3; 11 nucleotides line up with TRBD2. The CDR3 covers 14 residues. J lost 6 bases, V lost 5 bases, and 4 bases had no gene match. Here the CDR3 reads CASSPTSGTDTQYF. CDR3 DNA: TGTGCCAGCAGTCCGACTAGCGGGACTGATACGCAGTATTTT.

In nucleotides, the CDR3 is TGTGCCAGCAGCCTAGGGACCGGCCGAAGCTCCTACGAGCAGTACTTC. Protein product: CASSLGTGRSSYEQYF. The chain uses TRBV7-2 and TRBJ2-7; the D gene could be TRBD1 or TRBD2 (5 bases each). Between the trimmed V and J ends, which lost 5 bases and 0 bases, there was a span of 17 bases. Germline CDR1 SGHTA, CDR2 FQGNSA. The CDR3 is 16 amino acids.

This rearrangement joins TRBV6-5 to TRBJ1-2; D gene uncertain. CDR3 size: 14 residues. Per germline, CDR1 MNHEY and CDR2 SVGAGI. Trimming took 0 bases from V and 3 from J, leaving 8 bases between them. CDR3 amino acids: CASSYSGFYYGYTF. CDR3 nucleotides: TGTGCCAGCAGTTACTCCGGGTTTTACTATGGCTACACCTTC.

This clonotype was seen more than once but under ten times. The chain uses TRBV5-6 and TRBJ2-3; 15 nucleotides agree with TRBD2. After removal of 3 bases from V and 5 bases from J, the junction contained 13 bases not matched to a gene. The CDR3 runs to 19 residues. Germline CDR1 SGHDT, CDR2 YYEEEE. The CDR3 coding sequence is TGTGCCAGCAGCTACCCAGCAAGGACTAGCGGGGGGGCTCTAGATACGCAGTATTTT. It yields the protein CASSYPARTSGGALDTQYF.